This TCR beta chain was observed in a study of TET2 disruption in CD19-targeted CAR T cells (dated by TCRdb to the late 2010s). Regarding the study in general: Sample numbers were set by the original clinical trial design and sample availability, with no additional inclusion criteria. The study at large found these results: The conclusions drawn about the patient's CAR T cells were based on extensive analysis of just one subject.

The immunoSEQ assay was used for deep sequencing of the TCR beta chain. The original methods were these. Clonotype frequencies were computed using only productive TCR beta rearrangements. Here the immuneACCESS table is served through TCRdb, limited to in-frame sequences with V and J called. Missing clones are a known gap in these copies; in checked studies unresolved V genes cover under half, and the rest lacks a known reason. V and J calls plus clone size are reproduced from that table; the DNA served to infer D and trimming. The sample's clone listing holds 25,000 or so clones. Jointly, the top ten make up approximately 2% of the sample. What this sample's treatment or condition label stands for: autologous CTL019 cells: CD19 CAR with 4-1BB and CD3 zeta domains. The CD19 CAR incorporated TCR zeta and 4-1BB costimulatory signaling domains. Leukapheresis was used to collect the T cells for CTL019 manufacturing from peripheral blood. The DNeasy Blood and Tissue Kit was used to extract genomic DNA from pre-infusion T cells, peripheral blood, or sorted post-infusion T cells.

With respect to this clone: The target of this receptor is not known.

The source is a man between 65 and 85 years old with chronic lymphocytic leukemia. This specimen consisted of CD8- CAR+ T cells sorted from cultured blood T cells, obtained for CD19 CAR T cell therapy. The label giving this sample's cell subset or site can be read as: CD8-negative CAR-positive T cells from the infusion product.

The DNA read from the CDR3 is TGCGCCAGCACCCCTCGGGGGACAGAGAACACTGAA. This encodes CASTPRGTENTE. The full CDR3 reads CASTPRGTENTEAFF. In this chain, TRBV5-1 is recombined with TRBJ1-1, with TRBD1 matching 7 junction bases. The read gets to within 3 residues of the CDR3 end, and the germline J gene fills in the rest. V is cut back by 6 bases and J by 1 base, with 9 bases in the junction unmatched. CDR1 and CDR2 are read off the germline V gene as SGHRS and YFSETQ. Including cysteine and phenylalanine, the CDR3 has 15 amino acids. The DNA shown is the part of the CDR3 that was read: 36 bases, in frame from base 1.